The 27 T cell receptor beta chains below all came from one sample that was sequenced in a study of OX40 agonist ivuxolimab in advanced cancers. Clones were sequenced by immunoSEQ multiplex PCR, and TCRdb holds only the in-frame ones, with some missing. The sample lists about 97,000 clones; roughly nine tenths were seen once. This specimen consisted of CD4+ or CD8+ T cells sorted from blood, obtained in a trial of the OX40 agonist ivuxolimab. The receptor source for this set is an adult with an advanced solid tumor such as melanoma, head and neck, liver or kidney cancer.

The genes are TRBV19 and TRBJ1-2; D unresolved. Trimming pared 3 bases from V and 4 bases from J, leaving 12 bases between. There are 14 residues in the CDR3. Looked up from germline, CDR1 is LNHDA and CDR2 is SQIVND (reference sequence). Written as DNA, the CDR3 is TGTGCCAGTAGTATTTCGGGTCGTGGCTATGGCTACACCTTC. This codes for CASSISGRGYGYTF.

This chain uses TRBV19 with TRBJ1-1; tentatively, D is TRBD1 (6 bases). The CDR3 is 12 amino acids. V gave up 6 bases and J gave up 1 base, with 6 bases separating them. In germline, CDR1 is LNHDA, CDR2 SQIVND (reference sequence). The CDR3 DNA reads TGTGCCAGTAGGGACAGGAACACTGAAGCTTTCTTT. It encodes CASRDRNTEAFF.

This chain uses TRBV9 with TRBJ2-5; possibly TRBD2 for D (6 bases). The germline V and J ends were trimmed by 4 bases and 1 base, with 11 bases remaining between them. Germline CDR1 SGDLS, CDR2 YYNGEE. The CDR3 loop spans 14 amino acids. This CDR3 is CASSPAGFQETQYF. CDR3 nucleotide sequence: TGTGCCAGCAGCCCCGCGGGGTTCCAAGAGACCCAGTACTTC. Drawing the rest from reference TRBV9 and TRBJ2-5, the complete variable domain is DSGVTQTPKHLITATGQRVTLRCSPRSGDLSVYWYQQSLDQGLQFLIQYYNGEERAKGNILERFSAQQFPDLHSELNLSSLELGDSALYFCASSPAGFQETQYFGPGTRLLVL.

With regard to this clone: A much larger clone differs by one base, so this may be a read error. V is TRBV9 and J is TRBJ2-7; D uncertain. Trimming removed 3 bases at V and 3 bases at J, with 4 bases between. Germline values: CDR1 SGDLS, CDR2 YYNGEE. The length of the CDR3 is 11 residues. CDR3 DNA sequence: TGTGCCAGCAGCGCCAACTACGAGCAGTACTTC. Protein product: CASSANYEQYF.

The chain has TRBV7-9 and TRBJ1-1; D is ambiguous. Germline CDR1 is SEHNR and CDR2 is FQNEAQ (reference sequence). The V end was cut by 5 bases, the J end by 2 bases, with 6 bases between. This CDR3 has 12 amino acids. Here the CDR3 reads CASSLKNTEAFF. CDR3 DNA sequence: TGTGCCAGCAGCCTGAAAAACACTGAAGCTTTCTTT.

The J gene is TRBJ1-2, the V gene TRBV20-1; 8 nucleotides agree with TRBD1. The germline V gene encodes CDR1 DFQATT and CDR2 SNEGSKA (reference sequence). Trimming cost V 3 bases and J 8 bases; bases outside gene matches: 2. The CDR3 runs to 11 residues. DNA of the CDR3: TGCAGTGCTAGGACAGGGGAAGGCTACACCTTC. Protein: CSARTGEGYTF.

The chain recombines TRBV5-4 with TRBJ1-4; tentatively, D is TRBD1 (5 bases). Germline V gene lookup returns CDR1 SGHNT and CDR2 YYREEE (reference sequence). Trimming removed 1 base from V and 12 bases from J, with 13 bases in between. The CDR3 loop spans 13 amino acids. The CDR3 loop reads CASSLNGVGELFF. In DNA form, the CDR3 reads TGTGCCAGCAGCTTGAATGGGGTGGGGGAACTGTTTTTT.

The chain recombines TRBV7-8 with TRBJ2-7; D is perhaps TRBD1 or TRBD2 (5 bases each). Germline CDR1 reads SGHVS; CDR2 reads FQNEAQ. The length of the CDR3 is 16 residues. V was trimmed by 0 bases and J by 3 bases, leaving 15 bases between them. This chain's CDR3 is CASSLAAGTVSYEQYF. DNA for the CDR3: TGTGCCAGCAGCTTAGCGGCCGGGACGGTCAGCTACGAGCAGTACTTC.

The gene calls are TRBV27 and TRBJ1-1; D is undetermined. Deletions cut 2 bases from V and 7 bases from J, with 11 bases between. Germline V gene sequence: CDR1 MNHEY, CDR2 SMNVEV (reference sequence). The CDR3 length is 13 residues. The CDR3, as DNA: TGTGCCAGCAGTTTAAATGGGGAACTTGAAGCTTTCTTT. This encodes CASSLNGELEAFF.

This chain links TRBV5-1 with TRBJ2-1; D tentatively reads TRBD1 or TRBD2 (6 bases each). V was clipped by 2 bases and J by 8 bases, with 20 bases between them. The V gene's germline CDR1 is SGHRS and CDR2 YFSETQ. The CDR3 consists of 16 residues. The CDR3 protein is CASSLVGSGGRDEQFF. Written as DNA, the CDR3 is TGCGCCAGCAGCTTAGTGGGCTCCGGGGGCAGGGATGAGCAGTTCTTC.

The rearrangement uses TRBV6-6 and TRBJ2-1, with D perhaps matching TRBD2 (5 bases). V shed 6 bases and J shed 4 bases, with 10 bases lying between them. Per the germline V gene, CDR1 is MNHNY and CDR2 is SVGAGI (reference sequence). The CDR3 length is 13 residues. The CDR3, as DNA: TGTGCCAGCAGGACTATATTATACAATGAGCAGTTCTTC. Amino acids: CASRTILYNEQFF.

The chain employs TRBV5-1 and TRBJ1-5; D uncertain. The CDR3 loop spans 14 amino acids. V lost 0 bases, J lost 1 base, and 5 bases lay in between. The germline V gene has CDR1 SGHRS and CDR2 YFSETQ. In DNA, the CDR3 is TGCGCCAGCAGCTTGGATCCAAGCAATCAGCCCCAGCATTTT. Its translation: CASSLDPSNQPQHF.

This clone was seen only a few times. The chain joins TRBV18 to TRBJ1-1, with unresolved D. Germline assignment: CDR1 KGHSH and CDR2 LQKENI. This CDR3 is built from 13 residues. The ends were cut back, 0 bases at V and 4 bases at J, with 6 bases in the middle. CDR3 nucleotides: TGTGCCAGCTCACCACCTGGTATCACTGAAGCTTTCTTT. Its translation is CASSPPGITEAFF. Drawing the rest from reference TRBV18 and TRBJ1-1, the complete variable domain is NAGVMQNPRHLVRRRGQEARLRCSPMKGHSHVYWYRQLPEEGLKFMVYLQKENIIDESGMPKERFSAEFPKEGPSILRIQQVVRGDSAAYFCASSPPGITEAFFGQGTRLTVV.

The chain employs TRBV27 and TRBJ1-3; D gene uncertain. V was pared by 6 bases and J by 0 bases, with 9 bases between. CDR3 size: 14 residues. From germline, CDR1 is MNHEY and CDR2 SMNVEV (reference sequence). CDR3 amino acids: CASRAGNSGNTIYF. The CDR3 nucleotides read TGTGCCAGCAGGGCGGGGAACTCTGGAAACACCATATATTTT.

The CDR3, as DNA: TGTGCCTGGGCCATAGGACTAGCGGCAACTGAGCAGTTCTTC. Translating it yields CAWAIGLAATEQFF. The chain is built from TRBV30 and TRBJ2-1, with 10 nucleotides matching TRBD2. V was pared by 5 bases and J by 9 bases, with 10 bases of the junction left unmatched. Germline V gene data show CDR1 as GTSNPN and CDR2 as SVGIG (reference sequence). The CDR3 is 14 residues long.

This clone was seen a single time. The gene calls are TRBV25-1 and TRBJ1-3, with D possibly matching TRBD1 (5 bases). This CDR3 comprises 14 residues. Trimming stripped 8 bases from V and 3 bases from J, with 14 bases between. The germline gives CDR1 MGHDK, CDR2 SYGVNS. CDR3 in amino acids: CASRDGGSGNTIYF. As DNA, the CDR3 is TGTGCCAGCCGGGACGGCGGGAGTGGAAACACCATATATTTT.

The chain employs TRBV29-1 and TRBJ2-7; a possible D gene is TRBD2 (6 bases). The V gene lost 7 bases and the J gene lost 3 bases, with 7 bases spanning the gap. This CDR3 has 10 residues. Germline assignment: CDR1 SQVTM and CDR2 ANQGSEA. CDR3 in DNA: TGCAGCGCGGGGGACTACGAGCAGTACTTC. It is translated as CSAGDYEQYF.

CDR3 nucleotides: TGTGCCAGCAGCTCTTTCGGAGGCCGCACAGATACGCAGTATTTT. Encoded protein: CASSSFGGRTDTQYF. The chain joins TRBV7-9 to TRBJ2-3, with D possibly TRBD2 on 5 matching bases. CDR1 is SEHNR, CDR2 FQNEAQ, per germline (reference sequence). The CDR3 covers 15 residues. V shed 4 bases and J shed 1 base, with 12 bases lying between them.

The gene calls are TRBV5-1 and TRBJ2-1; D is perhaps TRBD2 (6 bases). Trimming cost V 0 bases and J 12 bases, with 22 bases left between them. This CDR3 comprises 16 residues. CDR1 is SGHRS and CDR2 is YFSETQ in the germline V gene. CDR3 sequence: CASSLGSAGITMRQFF. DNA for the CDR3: TGCGCCAGCAGCTTGGGTTCCGCGGGAATTACAATGAGGCAGTTCTTC.

CDR3 DNA: TGTGCCAGCAGCCAATTCAGGAACACCGGGGAGCTGTTTTTT. Translation gives CASSQFRNTGELFF. The chain uses TRBV16 and TRBJ2-2; D is unclear. Trimming took 1 base from V and 1 from J, leaving 4 bases between them. This CDR3 region has 14 residues. The V gene's germline CDR1 is KGHSY and CDR2 FQNENV.

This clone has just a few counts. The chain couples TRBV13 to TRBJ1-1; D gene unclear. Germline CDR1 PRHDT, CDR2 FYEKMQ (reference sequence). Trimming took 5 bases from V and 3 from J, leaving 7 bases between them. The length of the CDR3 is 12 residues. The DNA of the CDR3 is TGTGCCAGCAGCCGCGGGGACACTGAAGCTTTCTTT. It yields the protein CASSRGDTEAFF.

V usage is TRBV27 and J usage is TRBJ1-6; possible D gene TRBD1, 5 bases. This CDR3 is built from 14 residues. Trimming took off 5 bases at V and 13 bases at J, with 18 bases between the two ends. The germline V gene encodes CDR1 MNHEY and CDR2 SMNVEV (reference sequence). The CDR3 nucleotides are TGTGCCAGCAGTCTCCGGGACGGTATATCGCCCCTCCACTTT. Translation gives CASSLRDGISPLHF.

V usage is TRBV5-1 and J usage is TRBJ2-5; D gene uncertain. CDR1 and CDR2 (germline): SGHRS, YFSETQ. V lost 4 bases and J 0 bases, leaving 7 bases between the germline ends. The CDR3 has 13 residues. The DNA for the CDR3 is TGCGCCAGCAGCCGCGATAACCAAGAGACCCAGTACTTC. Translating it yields CASSRDNQETQYF.

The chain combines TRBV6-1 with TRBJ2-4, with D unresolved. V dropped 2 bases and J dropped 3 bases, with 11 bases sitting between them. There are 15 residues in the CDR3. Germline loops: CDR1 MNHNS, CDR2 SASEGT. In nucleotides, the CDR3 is TGTGCCAGCAGTGAAATTTCGGTGGTCAAAAACATTCAGTACTTC. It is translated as CASSEISVVKNIQYF.

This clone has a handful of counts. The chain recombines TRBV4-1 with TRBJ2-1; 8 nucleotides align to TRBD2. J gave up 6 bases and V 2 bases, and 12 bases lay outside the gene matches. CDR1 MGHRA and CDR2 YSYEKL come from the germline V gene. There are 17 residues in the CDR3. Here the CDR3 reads CASSQNALGGGFNEQFF. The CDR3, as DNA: TGCGCCAGCAGCCAAAATGCGTTGGGCGGGGGGTTCAATGAGCAGTTCTTC.

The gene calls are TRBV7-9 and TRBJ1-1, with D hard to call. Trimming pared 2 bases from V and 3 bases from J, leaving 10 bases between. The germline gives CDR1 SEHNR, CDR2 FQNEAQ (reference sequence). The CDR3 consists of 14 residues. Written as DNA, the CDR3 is TGTGCCAGCAGCTTAAGGGCGGGTGACACTGAAGCTTTCTTT. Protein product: CASSLRAGDTEAFF.

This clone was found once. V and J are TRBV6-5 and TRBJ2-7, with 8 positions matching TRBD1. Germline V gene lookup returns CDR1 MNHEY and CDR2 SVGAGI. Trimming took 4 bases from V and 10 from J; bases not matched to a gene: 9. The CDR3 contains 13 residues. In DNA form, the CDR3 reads TGTGCCAGCAGTTTCTGGACAGGGAGTCATCAGTACTTC. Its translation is CASSFWTGSHQYF.